This T cell receptor (beta chain) appears in the sequencing data of a study of monozygotic twins with inflammatory bowel disease. TCRdb re-called the 5' RACE reads and shows each CDR3 protein once, DNA omitted. The specimen's table records about 160,000 distinct CDR3 sequences. This CDR3 comprises 15 residues. In germline, CDR1 is SQVTM, CDR2 ANQGSEA. V and J are TRBV29-1 and TRBJ2-5; TCRdb's D call of TRBD1 is untestable without DNA. The receptor's source is a human donor with ulcerative colitis or Crohn's disease, or a healthy co-twin of an affected twin (not recorded which). Sequenced input: blood. The CDR3 here is CSVGGPWDSQETQYF.